This T cell receptor (beta chain) was identified during a study of T cells in localized non-small cell lung cancer. The table came from immunoSEQ multiplex PCR; TCRdb's copy has only in-frame clones and leaves some out. The sample records just under 20,000 clones, around 83% being singletons. This clone was detected only a few times. Per germline, CDR1 SNHLY and CDR2 FYNNEI. CDR3 length: 16 amino acids. V lost 7 bases, J lost 0 bases, and 5 bases stayed unmatched. Sequences were derived from peripheral blood, sampled before any cancer treatment. V and J are TRBV2 and TRBJ2-6, with 8 nucleotides matching TRBD2. The sequence derives from a man between 35 and 75 years old with stage I lung adenocarcinoma. The CDR3 is CASTWSGSSGANVLTF. The CDR3 DNA reads TGTGCCAGCACTTGGAGCGGGAGCTCTGGGGCCAACGTCCTGACTTTC.